This is a list of T cell receptor beta chains from one sample in a study of a mutant IDH1 vaccine in newly diagnosed glioma. Using immunoSEQ multiplex PCR, the repertoire was profiled, and TCRdb retains in-frame clones only, with some absent. The sample lists about 90,000 clones, 89% seen once, with approximately 0.8% in the top ten. What these receptors recognize is not known. The sequencing here drew on PBMCs, taken from a glioma patient whose treatment included an IDH1 peptide vaccine. The receptors derive from a woman aged 50 to 60 with glioma. CDR3s include the opening cysteine and the closing phenylalanine or tryptophan.

CDR3 protein: CASSSMGSNQPQHF
J gene: TRBJ1-5
V gene: TRBV6-5

CDR3 protein: CASSQGSLRSEQYF
J gene: TRBJ2-7
V gene: TRBV4-1

CDR3 protein: CASSLGVESGALTDTQYF
J gene: TRBJ2-3
V gene: TRBV7-9

CDR3 protein: CSAAKGDGNTEAFF
J gene: TRBJ1-1
V gene: TRBV29-1

CDR3 protein: CASSYAGVLTGELFF
J gene: TRBJ2-2
V gene: TRBV5-1

CDR3 protein: CASSVGPGENTEAFF
J gene: TRBJ1-1
V gene: TRBV9

CDR3 protein: CASSPGDTEAFF
J gene: TRBJ1-1
V gene: TRBV5-1

CDR3 protein: CASSYTGWGNQPQHF
J gene: TRBJ1-5
V gene: TRBV28

CDR3 protein: CASSHRAPGDGYTF
J gene: TRBJ1-2
V gene: TRBV5-1

CDR3 protein: CASSRGSGGGETQYF
J gene: TRBJ2-5
V gene: TRBV4-1

CDR3 protein: CASSTRGESYGYTF
J gene: TRBJ1-2
V gene: TRBV6-5

CDR3 protein: CASSLVGTSGAQETQYF
J gene: TRBJ2-5
V gene: TRBV5-1

CDR3 protein: CASSRGPGVGQPQHF
J gene: TRBJ1-5
V gene: TRBV19

CDR3 protein: CASSLGAGANVLTF
J gene: TRBJ2-6
V gene: TRBV5-4

CDR3 protein: CASITLRTGGRTGELFF
J gene: TRBJ2-2
V gene: TRBV28

CDR3 protein: CAWSNLQGGELFF
J gene: TRBJ2-2
V gene: TRBV30

CDR3 protein: CASSEKGRETQYF
J gene: TRBJ2-5
V gene: TRBV28

CDR3 protein: CASSPGQVTYEQYF
J gene: TRBJ2-7
V gene: TRBV6-5

CDR3 protein: CASSFGDKNQPQHF
J gene: TRBJ1-5
V gene: TRBV28

CDR3 protein: CASSTTVGLEAFF
J gene: TRBJ1-1
V gene: TRBV18

CDR3 protein: CASSPVGQGSYEQYF
J gene: TRBJ2-7
V gene: TRBV5-1

CDR3 protein: CAWSRLAGRSDTQYF
J gene: TRBJ2-3
V gene: TRBV30

CDR3 protein: CASSSPSLTEAFF
J gene: TRBJ1-1
V gene: TRBV28

CDR3 protein: CASRETGPVQYF
J gene: TRBJ2-7
V gene: TRBV2

CDR3 protein: CASSPGQGAPGELFF
J gene: TRBJ2-2
V gene: TRBV5-1

CDR3 protein: CASSLGKGPIYEQYF
J gene: TRBJ2-7
V gene: TRBV11-2

CDR3 protein: CASSLGVYYGYTF
J gene: TRBJ1-2
V gene: TRBV7-2

CDR3 protein: CASSESKDTQYF
J gene: TRBJ2-3
V gene: TRBV10-1

CDR3 protein: CASSLGRLGDNEQFF
J gene: TRBJ2-1
V gene: TRBV7-9

CDR3 protein: CASSSGWPNEKLFF
J gene: TRBJ1-4
V gene: TRBV5-1

CDR3 protein: CASSSVQTLAKNIQYF
J gene: TRBJ2-4
V gene: TRBV6-6

CDR3 protein: CASSWGRDTSGANVLTF
J gene: TRBJ2-6
V gene: TRBV5-1

CDR3 protein: CASSPPNQVIYTEAFF
J gene: TRBJ1-1
V gene: TRBV18

CDR3 protein: CASSLDGNQETQYF
J gene: TRBJ2-5
V gene: TRBV5-4

CDR3 protein: CAWSTTYEQYF
J gene: TRBJ2-7
V gene: TRBV30

CDR3 protein: CASSLLSGSEGKQFF
J gene: TRBJ2-1
V gene: TRBV5-1

CDR3 protein: CSVEGREGSSYNEQFF
J gene: TRBJ2-1
V gene: TRBV29-1

CDR3 protein: CASRDPLAGGSSYNEQFF
J gene: TRBJ2-1
V gene: TRBV19

CDR3 protein: CASSPFLAGYGYTF
J gene: TRBJ1-2
V gene: TRBV7-2

CDR3 protein: CASRLASGRAYEQYF
J gene: TRBJ2-7
V gene: TRBV6-5

CDR3 protein: CASSYSEGSAPLHF
J gene: TRBJ1-6
V gene: TRBV6-5